This TCR beta chain emerged from a study of blood T cell repertoires in COVID-19. Measured with immunoSEQ multiplex PCR; TCRdb has only the in-frame clones, and not every one. In the table there are under 250,000 clones, less than 85% of which are singletons. This clonotype originated in a woman aged 70-85 years with acute or convalescent COVID-19. The sample taken for sequencing was peripheral blood.

For the CDR3, the DNA is TGTGCCAGCAGCTTGGCAGGGGCTGGGGGAGAAAAACTGTTTTTT. Protein sequence: CASSLAGAGGEKLFF. The chain links TRBV5-4 to TRBJ1-4; a possible D gene is TRBD1 (6 bases). Between the trimmed V and J ends, which lost 0 bases and 8 bases, there was a span of 14 bases. The CDR3 is 15 amino acids. The germline V gene has CDR1 SGHNT and CDR2 YYREEE (reference sequence).